One and the same sample provided the 4 T cell receptor beta chains below, sequenced in a study of PD-1 blockade in classical Hodgkin lymphoma. The table came from immunoSEQ multiplex PCR; TCRdb's copy has only in-frame clones and leaves some out. This sample carries about 96,000 clones, around 93% of them seen once, and the ten largest clones take roughly 2%. The sample's time point: cycle 4 day 1 (C4D1), after 6 weeks of nivolumab. All trial patients relapsed after autologous stem cell transplantation. Sequencing used peripheral blood mononuclear cells (PBMCs), obtained before the fourth cycle of nivolumab. These receptors were taken from a human donor with classical Hodgkin lymphoma.

This chain uses TRBV7-8 with TRBJ1-5; 9 bases are shared with TRBD1. Germline CDR1 reads SGHVS; CDR2 reads FQNEAQ. Trimming took 5 bases from V and 2 from J; bases not matched to a gene: 13. The CDR3 has 18 residues. CDR3: CASSTRTGAPVGNQPQHF. Written as DNA, the CDR3 is TGTGCCAGCAGCACCCGGACAGGGGCCCCGGTGGGCAATCAGCCCCAGCATTTT.

This chain uses TRBV9 with TRBJ1-1, with D perhaps matching TRBD1 (6 bases). Trimming cost V 3 bases and J 3 bases, with 15 bases left between them. CDR1 is SGDLS and CDR2 is YYNGEE in the germline V gene. This CDR3 has 15 amino acids. DNA for the CDR3: TGTGCCAGCAGCGGTGGGTCGGGGGCGTACACTGAAGCTTTCTTT. This encodes CASSGGSGAYTEAFF.

Notes on this clone: At one end, the junction sequence differs from germline, possibly due to a read error. The rearrangement joins TRBV6-4 to TRBJ1-3, with D possibly TRBD1 on 6 matching bases. CDR3 length: 9 residues. In germline, CDR1 is MRHNA, CDR2 SNTAGT. CDR3 region: CARGAALDF. The CDR3 DNA sequence: TGTGCCAGGGGGGCCGCCTTAGATTTT.

This sequence joins TRBV4-1 and TRBJ1-6; tentatively, D is TRBD1 (5 bases). The CDR3 has 16 amino acids. V lost 1 base, J lost 10 bases, and 17 bases lay in between. Germline V gives CDR1 MGHRA, CDR2 YSYEKL. Written as DNA, the CDR3 is TGCGCCAGCAGCCAAGCACAACAGGCCTATGGGTCACCCCTCCACTTT. It translates to CASSQAQQAYGSPLHF.